This T cell receptor beta chain was recovered during a study of human T cells and chemical hapten exposure. TCRdb independently ran MiXCR on the RACE reads; one entry per CDR3 protein. This sample has about 84,000 distinct CDR3 sequences, with 9.5% to 13% found just once. Noted time point: patch test 2, 6 weeks after DPC sensitization. Regarding treatment: therapeutic diphenylcyclopropenone sensitization with weekly scalp DPC. Patches went on only after blood had been drawn each time. Trimming shortened V by 0 bases and J by 4 bases, and 4 bases separated the two germline ends. The CDR3 spans 12 residues. The V gene's germline CDR1 is DFQATT and CDR2 SNEGSKA (reference sequence). This clonotype was seen more than once but under ten times.

The source is a woman aged 25 to 39 with alopecia areata. Some clones in this sample may be carry-over from other donors' samples. Here the sequenced sample was whole blood, taken in connection with sensitization to the hapten diphenylcyclopropenone (DPC). V and J are TRBV20-1 and TRBJ1-3, with unresolved D. As DNA, the CDR3 is TGCAGTGCTAGAGAACCGGGAAACACCATATATTTT. This gives the protein CSAREPGNTIYF.